The 21 T cell receptor beta chains in this list originate from one sample, sequenced in a study of cytomegalovirus exposure and HLA in healthy donors. The PCR made use of 60 Vbeta and 13 Jbeta primers. Some clones are missing from TCRdb's copy, which holds only in-frame ones; the method was immunoSEQ multiplex PCR. The table has 150,000 to 200,000 clones, roughly 80% seen once. Source material: PBMCs. The receptors stem from a human donor in good health.

The chain links TRBV15 to TRBJ2-7, with 11 bases fitting TRBD1. Trimming took 0 bases from V and 2 from J; bases not matched to a gene: 9. The CDR3 sequence is 18 residues long. Germline loops: CDR1 LNHNV, CDR2 YYDKDF (reference sequence). The CDR3 bases are TGTGCCACCAGCAGAGATTGGACAGGGGGCCCTCGGGCCTACGAGCAGTACTTC. Translated, it gives CATSRDWTGGPRAYEQYF.

V and J are TRBV2 and TRBJ2-5; maybe TRBD1 (5 bases). This CDR3 contains 15 residues. Deletions cut 0 bases from V and 2 bases from J, with 10 bases between. Germline CDR1 SNHLY, CDR2 FYNNEI. CDR3 DNA: TGTGCCAGCAGTGAAGCTAGAGGACAACAAGAGACCCAGTACTTC. This encodes CASSEARGQQETQYF.

In DNA form, the CDR3 reads TGTGCCAGCAGTTACACGGGCGGGGGTAATGAAAAACTGTTTTTT. This sequence encodes CASSYTGGGNEKLFF. The chain links TRBV6-6 to TRBJ1-4; D may be TRBD1 (5 bases). Germline-derived CDR1 and CDR2 are MNHNY and SVGAGI (reference sequence). The CDR3 is 15 amino acids. V was trimmed by 2 bases and J by 4 bases, leaving 11 bases between them.

This sequence joins TRBV5-1 and TRBJ1-1, with 8 positions matching TRBD1. Germline V gives CDR1 SGHRS, CDR2 YFSETQ. The CDR3 spans 15 residues. V was clipped by 0 bases and J by 3 bases; unmatched bases: 4. CDR3 in DNA: TGCGCCAGCAGCTTGGGACAGGGGATCGACACTGAAGCTTTCTTT. Translating it yields CASSLGQGIDTEAFF.

The chain links TRBV4-1 to TRBJ1-5, with 8 positions matching TRBD1. The germline CDR1 and CDR2 sequences are MGHRA and YSYEKL. After removal of 3 bases from V and 4 bases from J, the junction contained 14 bases not matched to a gene. The CDR3 runs to 18 residues. CDR3 nucleotide sequence: TGCGCCAGCAGCCAGCATCCAAACCAGGGGGCAGAAAATCAGCCCCAGCATTTT. It encodes CASSQHPNQGAENQPQHF.

The chain links TRBV10-1 to TRBJ2-7; D may be TRBD2 (5 bases). The CDR3 sequence is 15 residues long. The V end lost 6 bases, the J end lost 3 bases, and 18 bases lay between the germline ends. Germline assignment: CDR1 WNHNN and CDR2 SYGVQD (reference sequence). The CDR3 nucleotides read TGCGCCAGCAGGGGGAGCCCGAGAGTAGGCTACGAGCAGTACTTC. This translates into CASRGSPRVGYEQYF.

The chain employs TRBV7-9 and TRBJ1-3; D not resolved. This CDR3 spans 12 amino acids. V was trimmed by 3 bases and J by 4 bases, leaving 4 bases between them. Germline assignment: CDR1 SEHNR and CDR2 FQNEAQ (reference sequence). CDR3 nucleotides: TGTGCCAGCAGCTTGACAGGAAACACCATATATTTT. This encodes CASSLTGNTIYF.

In its sample, this clone was seen a few times. This rearrangement joins TRBV19 to TRBJ1-5; tentative D call: TRBD1 (5 bases). Germline values: CDR1 LNHDA, CDR2 SQIVND (reference sequence). The CDR3 sequence is 14 residues long. The V end was cut by 3 bases, the J end by 6 bases, with 12 bases between. The DNA for the CDR3 is TGTGCCAGTAGTATCGACAAACAGGTTCAGCCCCAGCATTTT. Residues: CASSIDKQVQPQHF. The whole variable domain, remainder taken from reference TRBV19 and TRBJ1-5, is DGGITQSPKYLFRKEGQNVTLSCEQNLNHDAMYWYRQDPGQGLRLIYYSQIVNDFQKGDIAEGYSVSREKKESFPLTVTSAQKNPTAFYLCASSIDKQVQPQHFGDGTRLSIL.

The V call is TRBV14, the J call TRBJ2-1; TRBD2 is a possible D gene (6 bases). V dropped 0 bases and J dropped 0 bases, with 9 bases sitting between them. The length of the CDR3 is 16 residues. Germline CDR1 is SGHDN and CDR2 is FVKESK. The DNA of the CDR3 is TGTGCCAGCAGCCAAGATGCGGGGAGCTCCTACAATGAGCAGTTCTTC. Protein sequence: CASSQDAGSSYNEQFF. Looking up the rest from reference TRBV14 and TRBJ2-1 gives the full variable domain: EAGVTQFPSHSVIEKGQTVTLRCDPISGHDNLYWYRRVMGKEIKFLLHFVKESKQDESGMPNNRFLAERTGGTYSTLKVQPAELEDSGVYFCASSQDAGSSYNEQFFGPGTRLTVL.

V usage is TRBV7-2 and J usage is TRBJ2-5; 7 nucleotides match TRBD2. J gave up 4 bases and V 1 base, and 6 bases lay outside the gene matches. The CDR3 is made up of 15 amino acids. Per germline, CDR1 SGHTA and CDR2 FQGNSA. The DNA of the CDR3 is TGTGCCAGCAGCTTAGGGGTAGGGGAGGGAGAGACCCAGTACTTC. Protein sequence: CASSLGVGEGETQYF.

The chain uses TRBV19 and TRBJ2-7; D call uncertain. Trimming took off 2 bases at V and 4 bases at J, with 15 bases between the two ends. Germline V lookup: CDR1 LNHDA, CDR2 SQIVND (reference sequence). The CDR3 length is 15 residues. The CDR3 loop reads CASSIFVGPQYEQYF. CDR3 nucleotides: TGTGCCAGTAGTATATTTGTGGGCCCTCAATACGAGCAGTACTTC.

This chain links TRBV4-3 with TRBJ1-2; D is ambiguous. The CDR3 has 13 amino acids. The V and J ends lost 1 base and 7 bases respectively, with 10 bases between them. Germline V gene lookup returns CDR1 LGHNA and CDR2 YSLEER. The CDR3 loop reads CASSQAVLFGYTF. The CDR3 DNA reads TGCGCCAGCAGCCAAGCTGTCTTATTTGGCTACACCTTC.

The chain couples TRBV4-2 to TRBJ2-2; TRBD2 matches 8 bases. Germline V gene lookup returns CDR1 LGHNA and CDR2 YNFKEQ. The CDR3 has 16 residues. With V trimmed by 1 base and J by 5 bases, 6 bases remained unmatched. DNA of the CDR3: TGTGCCAGCAGCCAAGGGTTAGCGGGGTTGACCGGGGAGCTGTTTTTT. Its protein product is CASSQGLAGLTGELFF.

The genes are TRBV18 and TRBJ1-1; 8 bases align to TRBD1. Trimming took 6 bases from V and 0 from J; bases not matched to a gene: 12. This CDR3 contains 17 residues. In germline, CDR1 is KGHSH, CDR2 LQKENI. The CDR3 DNA is TGTGCCAGCTCGAGGGGGCCCCAGGGGGCGATGAACACTGAAGCTTTCTTT. Its translation: CASSRGPQGAMNTEAFF.

The CDR3 bases are TGTGCCAGCAGAAAGGACAGGGTAAATTCACCCCTCCACTTT. Its protein is CASRKDRVNSPLHF. The rearrangement links TRBV6-1 to TRBJ1-6, with TRBD1 matching over 8 bases. The germline CDR1 and CDR2 sequences are MNHNS and SASEGT. The CDR3 runs 14 residues. V lost 6 bases to trimming and J lost 7 bases; unmatched junction nucleotides: 5.

The chain carries TRBV5-6 and TRBJ2-7; D gene uncertain. The germline V and J ends were trimmed by 4 bases and 3 bases, with 17 bases remaining between them. The CDR3 length is 15 residues. CDR1 and CDR2 from the germline V gene are SGHDT and YYEEEE. The CDR3 nucleotides read TGTGCCAGCAGCCAGCTACGTGGCGGAATCTACGAGCAGTACTTC. As protein: CASSQLRGGIYEQYF.

This rearrangement joins TRBV4-2 to TRBJ2-5; 9 nucleotides agree with TRBD2. CDR3 size: 15 residues. With V trimmed by 1 base and J by 1 base, 1 base remained unmatched. Germline assignment: CDR1 LGHNA and CDR2 YNFKEQ. The DNA for the CDR3 is TGTGCCAGCAGCCAAGGTAGCGGGGGCCAAGAGACCCAGTACTTC. Its translation: CASSQGSGGQETQYF.

The chain carries TRBV15 and TRBJ1-4; tentatively, D is TRBD1 (5 bases). Trimming left V 2 bases short and J 5 bases short, with 15 bases between. The CDR3 runs 16 residues. Germline lookup yields CDR1 LNHNV and CDR2 YYDKDF (reference sequence). This CDR3 is CATSRIPGRENEKLFF. The CDR3 bases are TGTGCCACCAGCAGAATTCCGGGACGGGAGAATGAAAAACTGTTTTTT.

This rearrangement joins TRBV5-1 to TRBJ1-4; TRBD1 aligns across 9 bases. The CDR3 is made up of 15 amino acids. Per germline, CDR1 SGHRS and CDR2 YFSETQ. The trim removed 0 bases at V and 6 bases at J, leaving 3 bases unmatched. The chain's CDR3 is CASSLEGTGYEKLFF. The DNA of the CDR3 is TGCGCCAGCAGCTTGGAAGGGACAGGGTATGAAAAACTGTTTTTT.

This sequence joins TRBV16 and TRBJ2-1; D is perhaps TRBD1 (6 bases). The V end was cut by 4 bases, the J end by 10 bases, with 17 bases between. CDR1 and CDR2 from the germline V gene are KGHSY and FQNENV. This CDR3 spans 14 amino acids. Here the CDR3 reads CASSLGEGTREQFF. As DNA, the CDR3 is TGTGCCAGCAGCCTTGGCGAAGGGACAAGGGAGCAGTTCTTC. The complete variable domain, with remaining parts taken from reference TRBV16 and TRBJ2-1, reads GEEVAQTPKHLVRGEGQKAKLYCAPIKGHSYVFWYQQVLKNEFKFLISFQNENVFDETGMPKERFSAKCLPNSPCSLEIQATKLEDSAVYFCASSLGEGTREQFFGPGTRLTVL.

This clone appeared once. The gene calls are TRBV7-9 and TRBJ1-3; TRBD1 aligns across 8 bases. Looked up from germline, CDR1 is SEHNR and CDR2 is FQNEAQ (reference sequence). The CDR3 totals 18 residues. The V segment lost 1 base and the J segment 2 bases; nucleotides outside the gene matches: 10. Here the CDR3 DNA reads TGTGCCAGCAGCTTAGTCGGGACAGGAGGAAGAGCTGGAAACACCATATATTTT. This gives the protein CASSLVGTGGRAGNTIYF.